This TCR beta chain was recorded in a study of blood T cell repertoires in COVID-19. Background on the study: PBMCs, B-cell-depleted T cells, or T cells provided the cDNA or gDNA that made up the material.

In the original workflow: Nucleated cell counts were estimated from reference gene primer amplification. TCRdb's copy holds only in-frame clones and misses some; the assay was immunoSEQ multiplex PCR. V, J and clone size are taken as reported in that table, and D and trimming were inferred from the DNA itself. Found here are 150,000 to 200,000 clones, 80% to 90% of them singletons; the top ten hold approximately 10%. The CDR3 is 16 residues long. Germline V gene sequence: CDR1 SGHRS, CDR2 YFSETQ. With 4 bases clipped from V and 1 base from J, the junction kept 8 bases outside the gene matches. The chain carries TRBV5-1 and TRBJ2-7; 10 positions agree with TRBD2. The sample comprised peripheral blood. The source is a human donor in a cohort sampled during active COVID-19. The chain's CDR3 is CASSIRSGGVSYEQYF. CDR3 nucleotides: TGCGCCAGCAGCATACGGAGCGGGGGGGTGTCCTACGAGCAGTACTTC.